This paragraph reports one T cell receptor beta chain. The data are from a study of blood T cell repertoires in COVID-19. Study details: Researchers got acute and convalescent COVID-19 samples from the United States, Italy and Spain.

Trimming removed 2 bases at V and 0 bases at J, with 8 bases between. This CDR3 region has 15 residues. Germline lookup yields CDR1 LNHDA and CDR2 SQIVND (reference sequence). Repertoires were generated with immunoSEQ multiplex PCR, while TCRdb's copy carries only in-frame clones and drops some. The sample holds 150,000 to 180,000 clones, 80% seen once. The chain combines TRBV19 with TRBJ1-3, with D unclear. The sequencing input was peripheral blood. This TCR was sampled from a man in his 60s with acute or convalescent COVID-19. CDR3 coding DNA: TGTGCCAGTAGTATATCACAGTCCTCTGGAAACACCATATATTTT. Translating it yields CASSISQSSGNTIYF. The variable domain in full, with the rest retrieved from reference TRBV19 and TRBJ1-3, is DGGITQSPKYLFRKEGQNVTLSCEQNLNHDAMYWYRQDPGQGLRLIYYSQIVNDFQKGDIAEGYSVSREKKESFPLTVTSAQKNPTAFYLCASSISQSSGNTIYFGEGSWLTVV.